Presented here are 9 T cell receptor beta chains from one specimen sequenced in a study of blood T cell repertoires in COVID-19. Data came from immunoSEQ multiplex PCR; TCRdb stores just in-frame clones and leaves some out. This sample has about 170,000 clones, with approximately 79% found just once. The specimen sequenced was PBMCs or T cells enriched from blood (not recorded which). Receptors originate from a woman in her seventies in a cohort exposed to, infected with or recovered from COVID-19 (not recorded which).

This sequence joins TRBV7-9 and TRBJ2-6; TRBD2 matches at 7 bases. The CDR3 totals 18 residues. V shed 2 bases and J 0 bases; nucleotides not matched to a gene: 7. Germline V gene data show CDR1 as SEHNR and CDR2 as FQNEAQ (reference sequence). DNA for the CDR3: TGTGCCAGCAGCTTATATGGGAGGGGATCCTCTGGGGCCAACGTCCTGACTTTC. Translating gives CASSLYGRGSSGANVLTF.

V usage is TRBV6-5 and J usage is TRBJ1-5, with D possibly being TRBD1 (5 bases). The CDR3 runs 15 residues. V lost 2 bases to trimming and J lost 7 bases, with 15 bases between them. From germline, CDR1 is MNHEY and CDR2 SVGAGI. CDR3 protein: CASSYGAGLDQPQHF. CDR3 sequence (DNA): TGTGCCAGCAGTTACGGGGCAGGGCTCGACCAGCCCCAGCATTTT.

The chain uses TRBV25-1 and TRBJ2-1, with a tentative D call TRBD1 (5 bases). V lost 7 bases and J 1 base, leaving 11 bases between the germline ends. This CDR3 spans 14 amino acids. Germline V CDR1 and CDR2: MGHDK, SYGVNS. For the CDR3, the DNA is TGTGCCAGCAACCAGGGTTCATCCTACAATGAGCAGTTCTTC. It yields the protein CASNQGSSYNEQFF. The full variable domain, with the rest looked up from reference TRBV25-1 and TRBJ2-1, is EADIYQTPRYLVIGTGKKITLECSQTMGHDKMYWYQQDPGMELHLIHYSYGVNSTEKGDLSSESTVSRIRTEHFPLTLESARPSHTSQYLCASNQGSSYNEQFFGPGTRLTVL.

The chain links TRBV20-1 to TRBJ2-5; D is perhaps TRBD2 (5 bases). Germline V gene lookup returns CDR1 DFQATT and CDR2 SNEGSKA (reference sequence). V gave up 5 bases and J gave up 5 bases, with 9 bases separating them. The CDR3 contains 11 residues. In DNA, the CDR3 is TGCAGTGCTCAGAGGGTGGAGACCCAGTACTTC. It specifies CSAQRVETQYF.

CDR3 nucleotides: TGTGCCAGCAGTTTCGTCGCGGGGTTTGGCTACACCTTC. The encoded protein is CASSFVAGFGYTF. The V gene is TRBV28, the J gene TRBJ1-2, with D hard to call. Germline lookup yields CDR1 MDHEN and CDR2 SYDVKM. V was shortened by 3 bases and J by 7 bases, with 12 bases between the two germline ends. This CDR3 has 13 amino acids.

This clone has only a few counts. The CDR3 DNA follows: TGTGCCAGCAGCTTTGAGGGACAGATCTATGGCTACACCTTC. It codes for CASSFEGQIYGYTF. The chain links TRBV7-9 to TRBJ1-2; 7 bases are a match to TRBD1. Germline CDR1 is SEHNR and CDR2 is FQNEAQ (reference sequence). V trimming: 3 bases; J trimming: 4 bases; junction bases outside the gene matches: 5. CDR3 length equals 14 residues.

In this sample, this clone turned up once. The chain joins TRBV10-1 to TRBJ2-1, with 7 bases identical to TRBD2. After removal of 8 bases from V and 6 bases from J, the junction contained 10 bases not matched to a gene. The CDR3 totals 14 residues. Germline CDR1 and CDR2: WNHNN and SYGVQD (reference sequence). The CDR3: CASGTTRAPNEQFF. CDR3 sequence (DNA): TGCGCCAGCGGGACTACCCGGGCACCCAATGAGCAGTTCTTC.

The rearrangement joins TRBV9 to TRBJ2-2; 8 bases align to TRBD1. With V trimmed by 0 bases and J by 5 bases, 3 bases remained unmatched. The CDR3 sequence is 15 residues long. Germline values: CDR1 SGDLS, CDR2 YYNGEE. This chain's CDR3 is CASSVVQGGTGELFF. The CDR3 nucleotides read TGTGCCAGCAGCGTAGTACAGGGGGGAACCGGGGAGCTGTTTTTT.

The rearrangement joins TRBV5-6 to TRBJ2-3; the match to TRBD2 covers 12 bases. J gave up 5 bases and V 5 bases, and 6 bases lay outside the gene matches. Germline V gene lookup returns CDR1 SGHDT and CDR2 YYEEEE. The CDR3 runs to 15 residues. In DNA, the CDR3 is TGTGCCAGCAGGCGGACTAGCGGGATTATAGATACGCAGTATTTT. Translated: CASRRTSGIIDTQYF.